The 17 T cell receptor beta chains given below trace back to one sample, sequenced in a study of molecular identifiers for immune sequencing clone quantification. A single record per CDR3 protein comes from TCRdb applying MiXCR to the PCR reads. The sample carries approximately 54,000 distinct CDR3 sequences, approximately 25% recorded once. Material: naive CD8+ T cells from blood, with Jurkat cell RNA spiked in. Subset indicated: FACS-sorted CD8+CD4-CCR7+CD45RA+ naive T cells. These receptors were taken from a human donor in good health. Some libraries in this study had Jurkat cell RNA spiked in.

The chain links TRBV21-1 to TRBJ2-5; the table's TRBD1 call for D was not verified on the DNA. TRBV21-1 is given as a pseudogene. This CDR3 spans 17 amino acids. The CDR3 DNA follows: TGTGCCGGCAGCAAAGCGACCGGGACAGGGCAAAAAGAGACCCAGTACTTC. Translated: CAGSKATGTGQKETQYF.

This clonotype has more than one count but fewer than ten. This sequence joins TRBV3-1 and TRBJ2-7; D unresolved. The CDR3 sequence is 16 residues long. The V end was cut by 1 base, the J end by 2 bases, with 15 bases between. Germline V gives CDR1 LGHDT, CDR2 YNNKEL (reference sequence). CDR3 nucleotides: TGTGCCAGCAGCCAAGGCCTTCCGGGCTCGACCTACGAGCAGTACTTC. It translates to CASSQGLPGSTYEQYF.

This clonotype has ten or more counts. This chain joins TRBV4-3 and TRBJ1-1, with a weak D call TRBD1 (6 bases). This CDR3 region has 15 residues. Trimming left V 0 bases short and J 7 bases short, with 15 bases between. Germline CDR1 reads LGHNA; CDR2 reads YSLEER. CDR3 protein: CASSQDQGRGYEAFF. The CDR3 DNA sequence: TGCGCCAGCAGCCAAGATCAGGGGCGAGGGTATGAAGCTTTCTTT.

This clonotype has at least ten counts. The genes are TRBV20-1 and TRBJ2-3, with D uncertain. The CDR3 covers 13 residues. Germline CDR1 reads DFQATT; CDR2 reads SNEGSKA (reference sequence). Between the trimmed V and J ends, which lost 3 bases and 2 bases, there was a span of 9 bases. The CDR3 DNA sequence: TGCAGTGCTAGGCGCCCCAACACAGATACGCAGTATTTT. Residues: CSARRPNTDTQYF.

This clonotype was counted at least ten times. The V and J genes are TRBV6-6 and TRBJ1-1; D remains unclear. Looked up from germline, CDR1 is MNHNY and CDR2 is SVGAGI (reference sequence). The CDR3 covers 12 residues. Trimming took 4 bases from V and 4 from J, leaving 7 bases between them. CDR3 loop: CASSSVGTEAFF. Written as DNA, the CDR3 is TGTGCCAGCAGTTCCGTCGGCACTGAAGCTTTCTTT.

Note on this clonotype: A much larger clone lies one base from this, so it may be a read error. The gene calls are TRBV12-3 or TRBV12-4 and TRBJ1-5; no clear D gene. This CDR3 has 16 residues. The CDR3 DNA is TGTGCCAGCAGTTCCCCGCAGGTGCAGGTAAATCAGCCCCCGCATTTT. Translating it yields CASSSPQVQVNQPPHF.

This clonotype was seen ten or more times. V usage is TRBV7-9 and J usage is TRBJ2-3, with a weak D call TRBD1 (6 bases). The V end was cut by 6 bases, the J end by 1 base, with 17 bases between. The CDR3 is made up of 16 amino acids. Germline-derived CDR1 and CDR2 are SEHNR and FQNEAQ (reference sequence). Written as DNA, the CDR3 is TGTGCCAGCAGTTACCCAGTTGAGGGGGGCACAGATACGCAGTATTTT. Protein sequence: CASSYPVEGGTDTQYF.

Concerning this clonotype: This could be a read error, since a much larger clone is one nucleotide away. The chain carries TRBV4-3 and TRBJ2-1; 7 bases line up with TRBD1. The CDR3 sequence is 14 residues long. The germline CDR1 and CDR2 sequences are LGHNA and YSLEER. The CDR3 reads CAGSQVQGYNEQFF. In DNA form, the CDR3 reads TGCGCCGGCAGCCAAGTACAGGGGTACAATGAGCAGTTCTTC.

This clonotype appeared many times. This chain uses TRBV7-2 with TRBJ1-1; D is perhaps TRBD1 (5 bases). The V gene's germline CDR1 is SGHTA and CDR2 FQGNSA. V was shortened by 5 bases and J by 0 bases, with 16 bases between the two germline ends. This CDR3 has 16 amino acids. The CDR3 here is CASSPGDGGMNTEAFF. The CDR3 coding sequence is TGTGCCAGCAGCCCGGGGGATGGAGGGATGAACACTGAAGCTTTCTTT.

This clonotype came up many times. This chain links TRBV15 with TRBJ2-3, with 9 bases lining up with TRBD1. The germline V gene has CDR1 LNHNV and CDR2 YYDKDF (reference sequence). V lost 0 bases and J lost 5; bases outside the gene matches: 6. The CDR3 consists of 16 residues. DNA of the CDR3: TGTGCCACCAGCAGAGAACGGGACAGGGCGATAGATACGCAGTATTTT. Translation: CATSRERDRAIDTQYF.

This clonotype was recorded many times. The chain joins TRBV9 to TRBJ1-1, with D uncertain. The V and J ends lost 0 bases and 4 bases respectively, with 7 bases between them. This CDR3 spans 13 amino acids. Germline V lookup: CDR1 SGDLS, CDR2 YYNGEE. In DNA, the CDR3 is TGTGCCAGCAGCGTAGGTACGGGCACTGAAGCTTTCTTT. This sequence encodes CASSVGTGTEAFF.

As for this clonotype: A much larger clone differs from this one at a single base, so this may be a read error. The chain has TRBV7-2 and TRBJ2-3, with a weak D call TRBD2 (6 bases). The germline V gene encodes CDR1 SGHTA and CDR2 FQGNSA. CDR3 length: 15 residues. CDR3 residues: CASSTTQTSTATQYF. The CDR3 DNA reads TGTGCCAGCAGCACTACCCAAACTAGCACAGCTACGCAGTATTTT.

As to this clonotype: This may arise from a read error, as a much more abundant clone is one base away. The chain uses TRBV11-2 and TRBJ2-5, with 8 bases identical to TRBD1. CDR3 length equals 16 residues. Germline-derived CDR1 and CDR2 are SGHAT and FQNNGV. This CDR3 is CASSLVMDREQETRYF. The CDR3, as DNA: TGTGCCAGCAGCTTAGTCATGGACAGGGAACAGGAGACCCGGTACTTC.

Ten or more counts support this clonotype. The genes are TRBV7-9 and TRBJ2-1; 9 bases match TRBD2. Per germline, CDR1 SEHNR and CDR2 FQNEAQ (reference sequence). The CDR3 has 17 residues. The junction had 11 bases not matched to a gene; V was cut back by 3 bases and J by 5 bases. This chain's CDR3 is CASSLGLTSGINNEQFF. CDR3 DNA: TGTGCCAGCAGCTTGGGACTGACTAGCGGAATTAACAATGAGCAGTTCTTC.

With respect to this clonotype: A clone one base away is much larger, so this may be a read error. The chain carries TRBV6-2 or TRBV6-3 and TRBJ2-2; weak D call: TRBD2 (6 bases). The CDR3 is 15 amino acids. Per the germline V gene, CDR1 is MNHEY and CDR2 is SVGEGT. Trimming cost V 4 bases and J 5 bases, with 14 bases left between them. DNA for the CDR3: TGTGCCAGCAGTTTCCTCGGGAGTGGGACCGGGGAGCTGTTTTTT. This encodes CASSFLGSGTGELFF.

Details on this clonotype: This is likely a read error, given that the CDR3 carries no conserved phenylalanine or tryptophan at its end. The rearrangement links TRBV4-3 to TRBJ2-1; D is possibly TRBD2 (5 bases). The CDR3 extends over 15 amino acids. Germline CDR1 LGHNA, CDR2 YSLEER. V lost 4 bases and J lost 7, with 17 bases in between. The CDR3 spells CASSPSVGGRNEQFI. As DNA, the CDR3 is TGCGCCAGCAGCCCTAGTGTAGGAGGCAGGAATGAGCAGTTCATC.

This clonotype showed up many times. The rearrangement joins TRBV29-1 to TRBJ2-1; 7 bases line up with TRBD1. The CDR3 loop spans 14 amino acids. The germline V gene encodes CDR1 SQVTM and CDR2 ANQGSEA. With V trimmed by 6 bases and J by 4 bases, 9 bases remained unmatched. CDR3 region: CSVPDRVSYNEQFF. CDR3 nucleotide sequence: TGCAGCGTCCCCGACAGGGTTTCATACAATGAGCAGTTCTTC.